This T cell receptor beta chain was retrieved from a study of T cells in Graves' hyperthyroidism and ophthalmopathy. Across the study: Initial diagnosis, before any treatment, was when peripheral blood was collected. Regarding the study as a whole: The model foresaw ophthalmopathy a median roughly 6 months prior to onset.

This clonotype showed up just once. The antigen is unknown. What was amplified from RNA transcripts were TCR beta CDR3 regions. The HTBI set primed first-round TCR CDR3 RT-PCR. TCRdb reprocessed the multiplex PCR reads via MiXCR and lists one record per CDR3 protein. There are more than 600,000 distinct CDR3 sequences in the sample; 15% to 20% occur only once, and under 9.5% lies in the top ten. The CDR3 is made up of 12 amino acids. Germline V gene data show CDR1 as DFQATT and CDR2 as SNEGSKA (reference sequence). Over 18 months, lack of ophthalmopathy progression marked Graves' hyperthyroidism as stable.

The J gene is TRBJ1-2, the V gene TRBV20-1; perhaps TRBD1 as D (5 bases). This sequence was found in a man younger than 35 with Graves' hyperthyroidism. The sequenced sample was blood. DNA of the CDR3: TGCACCACCTTAACCGGGGGTTATGGCTACACCTTC. It specifies CTTLTGGYGYTF.